A single sample gave rise to the 23 T cell receptor beta chains below, sequenced in a study of cytomegalovirus exposure and HLA in healthy donors. This PCR relied on a set of 60 Vbeta primers and 13 Jbeta primers. Profiled with immunoSEQ multiplex PCR; TCRdb holds only in-frame clones, not every one. The data contain about 98,000 clones, over 60% of them singletons. Specimen: PBMCs. The receptors originated from a man aged 60-69 years in good health and CMV-seropositive.

The V and J genes are TRBV2 and TRBJ2-7, with D perhaps TRBD2 (6 bases). Trimming pared 1 base from V and 2 bases from J, leaving 6 bases between. The CDR3 extends over 13 amino acids. Germline V gene lookup returns CDR1 SNHLY and CDR2 FYNNEI. This CDR3 is CASSEGTTYEQYF. Written as DNA, the CDR3 is TGTGCCAGCAGTGAAGGGACTACCTACGAGCAGTACTTC.

V usage is TRBV29-1 and J usage is TRBJ1-3; TRBD1 agrees at 8 bases. CDR1 and CDR2 (germline): SQVTM, ANQGSEA. V shed 7 bases, J shed 2 bases, and the junction held 4 bases outside the gene matches. The CDR3 extends over 13 amino acids. Written as DNA, the CDR3 is TGCAGCGGTGAGGACAGGGCTGGAAACACCATATATTTT. Its translation: CSGEDRAGNTIYF. Complete variable domain (other parts from reference TRBV29-1 and TRBJ1-3): SAVISQKPSRDICQRGTSLTIQCQVDSQVTMMFWYRQQPGQSLTLIATANQGSEATYESGFVIDKFPISRPNLTFSTLTVSNMSPEDSSIYLCSGEDRAGNTIYFGEGSWLTVV.

This chain links TRBV5-1 with TRBJ2-3, with 7 bases matching TRBD2. The CDR3 contains 14 residues. V was clipped by 0 bases and J by 5 bases; unmatched bases: 3. Germline V gene data show CDR1 as SGHRS and CDR2 as YFSETQ. The CDR3 region has the DNA TGCGCCAGCAGCTTGGCCATAGCGGGAGATACGCAGTATTTT. This gives the protein CASSLAIAGDTQYF.

This clone was seen more than once but under ten times. The chain carries TRBV5-1 and TRBJ1-3; maybe TRBD1 (6 bases). In germline, CDR1 is SGHRS, CDR2 YFSETQ. Trimming pared 4 bases from V and 3 bases from J, leaving 11 bases between. The CDR3 is 14 amino acids. The CDR3 here is CASSAGAFGNTIYF. The DNA for the CDR3 is TGCGCCAGCAGCGCAGGGGCATTTGGAAACACCATATATTTT.

This chain connects TRBV18 to TRBJ2-7, with D possibly TRBD1 on 6 matching bases. Between the trimmed V and J ends, which lost 2 bases and 1 base, there was a span of 12 bases. The V gene's germline CDR1 is KGHSH and CDR2 LQKENI. This CDR3 is 15 amino acids long. The CDR3 DNA is TGTGCCAGCTCACCATCCACAGGGCAGTCCTACGAGCAGTACTTC. Residues: CASSPSTGQSYEQYF.

The chain employs TRBV5-1 and TRBJ2-7; 9 nucleotides match TRBD1. The CDR3 sequence is 16 residues long. The V gene end was trimmed by 2 bases and the J gene end by 3 bases; junction bases not matched to a gene: 9. The germline V gene has CDR1 SGHRS and CDR2 YFSETQ. The CDR3 loop reads CASSLLPPGQGYEQYF. CDR3 sequence (DNA): TGCGCCAGCAGCTTACTACCTCCGGGACAGGGCTACGAGCAGTACTTC.

CDR3 in amino acids: CASSPRGGVYEQYF. The CDR3 coding sequence is TGTGCCAGCAGCCCCCGGGGAGGGGTCTACGAGCAGTACTTC. V usage is TRBV7-6 and J usage is TRBJ2-7; 7 bases are shared with TRBD2. The CDR3 runs to 14 residues. V shed 5 bases and J 3 bases; nucleotides not matched to a gene: 7. Germline loops: CDR1 SGHVS, CDR2 FNYEAQ. The variable domain in full, with the rest retrieved from reference TRBV7-6 and TRBJ2-7, is GAGVSQSPRYKVTKRGQDVALRCDPISGHVSLYWYRQALGQGPEFLTYFNYEAQQDKSGLPNDRFSAERPEGSISTLTIQRTEQRDSAMYRCASSPRGGVYEQYFGPGTRLTVT.

The chain has TRBV5-6 and TRBJ1-3; tentative D call: TRBD1 (6 bases). Looked up from germline, CDR1 is SGHDT and CDR2 is YYEEEE. Trimming removed 2 bases from V and 0 bases from J, with 12 bases in between. The CDR3 sequence is 16 residues long. The CDR3 loop is CASSLFRDTSGNTIYF. CDR3 DNA: TGTGCCAGCAGCTTATTTCGGGACACCTCTGGAAACACCATATATTTT.

The rearrangement uses TRBV12-5 and TRBJ2-7; the D is unclear. Germline V lookup: CDR1 LGHNT, CDR2 FRNRAP. Trimming took off 5 bases at V and 1 base at J, with 9 bases between the two ends. The CDR3 spans 13 residues. CDR3 DNA sequence: TGTGCTAGTGGTGGCAGTCGATCCTACGAGCAGTACTTC. Translated: CASGGSRSYEQYF.

This clone has a single count. This chain links TRBV29-1 with TRBJ1-4, with 7 bases aligning to TRBD1. CDR1 and CDR2 from the germline V gene are SQVTM and ANQGSEA. This CDR3 region has 13 residues. V gave up 6 bases and J gave up 10 bases; unmatched junction bases: 11. The CDR3 sequence is CSVGTQGSGKLFF. CDR3 nucleotide sequence: TGCAGCGTGGGAACACAGGGGAGTGGAAAACTGTTTTTT.

In this sample, this clone turned up a few times. The gene calls are TRBV5-1 and TRBJ2-1; 8 bases fit TRBD1. The junction had 5 bases not matched to a gene; V was cut back by 6 bases and J by 0 bases. Germline CDR1 reads SGHRS; CDR2 reads YFSETQ. This CDR3 spans 15 amino acids. The CDR3 sequence is CASTVQGDSYNEQFF. DNA for the CDR3: TGCGCCAGCACCGTACAGGGGGACTCCTACAATGAGCAGTTCTTC.

The genes are TRBV6-5 and TRBJ2-7; 7 nucleotides agree with TRBD1. The CDR3 extends over 13 amino acids. Germline values: CDR1 MNHEY, CDR2 SVGAGI. V lost 7 bases to trimming and J lost 6 bases; unmatched junction nucleotides: 9. The CDR3: CASNRDSGGEQYF. In DNA, the CDR3 is TGTGCCAGCAACCGGGACAGCGGTGGCGAGCAGTACTTC.

V and J are TRBV19 and TRBJ2-7; 7 bases are a match to TRBD1. CDR1 is LNHDA, CDR2 SQIVND, per germline (reference sequence). V lost 3 bases and J lost 5; bases outside the gene matches: 10. This CDR3 region has 15 residues. In DNA form, the CDR3 reads TGTGCCAGTAGTATTCGACAGGGAAGGTTCGACGAGCAGTACTTC. Protein product: CASSIRQGRFDEQYF.

The rearrangement joins TRBV27 to TRBJ1-2; D not resolved. Germline V gives CDR1 MNHEY, CDR2 SMNVEV (reference sequence). This CDR3 region has 13 residues. V lost 4 bases, J lost 2 bases, and 8 bases lay in between. CDR3 amino acids: CASSSTLNYGYTF. The CDR3, as DNA: TGTGCCAGCAGTTCGACACTGAACTATGGCTACACCTTC.

The V and J genes are TRBV28 and TRBJ2-3; D gene uncertain. Trimming left V 1 base short and J 6 bases short, with 5 bases between. The CDR3 sequence is 12 residues long. Germline CDR1 MDHEN, CDR2 SYDVKM. CDR3 DNA: TGTGCCAGCAGTTTATTATCCGATACGCAGTATTTT. As protein: CASSLLSDTQYF.

The chain recombines TRBV28 with TRBJ1-2; D is unclear. The germline CDR1 and CDR2 sequences are MDHEN and SYDVKM. This CDR3 has 18 residues. Trimming took 2 bases from V and 2 from J, leaving 21 bases between them. The CDR3 here is CASSLNFFRGDLNYGYTF. The CDR3 DNA reads TGTGCCAGCAGTTTAAACTTCTTCCGGGGTGATTTGAACTATGGCTACACCTTC.

This clone was seen only a few times. This chain links TRBV6-5 with TRBJ1-1; 7 bases fit TRBD1. With V trimmed by 6 bases and J by 3 bases, 4 bases remained unmatched. There are 13 residues in the CDR3. Per the germline V gene, CDR1 is MNHEY and CDR2 is SVGAGI. The CDR3 bases are TGTGCCAGCAGCAACAGGGGCCACACTGAAGCTTTCTTT. Translated, it gives CASSNRGHTEAFF.

The J gene is TRBJ2-1, the V gene TRBV19; unclear D gene. Trimming removed 5 bases from V and 2 bases from J, with 13 bases in between. The CDR3 runs to 15 residues. The germline V gene encodes CDR1 LNHDA and CDR2 SQIVND (reference sequence). In DNA form, the CDR3 reads TGTGCCAGTAGTCCCCCGAGCAGGCCCTACAATGAGCAGTTCTTC. This codes for CASSPPSRPYNEQFF.

The chain links TRBV10-3 to TRBJ1-1; no definite D call. Germline V gene sequence: CDR1 ENHRY, CDR2 SYGVKD. Trimming took 2 bases from V and 4 from J, leaving 11 bases between them. The CDR3 loop spans 14 amino acids. CDR3 in DNA: TGTGCCATCAGTGAGGCCACAGTGGTCACTGAAGCTTTCTTT. This encodes CAISEATVVTEAFF.

The rearrangement joins TRBV27 to TRBJ1-5, with 7 bases matching TRBD1. The CDR3 consists of 14 residues. Germline CDR1 and CDR2: MNHEY and SMNVEV (reference sequence). V lost 5 bases to trimming and J lost 6 bases; unmatched junction nucleotides: 7. In DNA form, the CDR3 reads TGTGCCAGCAGTCCCAACAGGGGAGGTCAGCCCCAGCATTTT. The encoded protein is CASSPNRGGQPQHF.

The chain employs TRBV9 and TRBJ2-5; a weak D match, TRBD1 (6 bases). Germline CDR1 and CDR2: SGDLS and YYNGEE. This CDR3 comprises 14 residues. Trimming left V 3 bases short and J 5 bases short, with 14 bases between. The CDR3 DNA is TGTGCCAGCAGCGCAACAGGGCTCCGGGAGACCCAGTACTTC. Encoded protein: CASSATGLRETQYF.

This clone was counted only a few times. CDR3 DNA: TGCGCCAGCAGCTTGGGCGGGACAGACCAAGAGACCCAGTACTTC. Its translation: CASSLGGTDQETQYF. The chain employs TRBV5-1 and TRBJ2-5; possibly TRBD1 for D (7 bases). The CDR3 has 15 amino acids. V was clipped by 0 bases and J by 0 bases, with 9 bases between them. Germline V lookup: CDR1 SGHRS, CDR2 YFSETQ.

This chain connects TRBV7-6 to TRBJ2-1; D gene unclear. Trimming left V 1 base short and J 7 bases short, with 8 bases between. The CDR3 covers 13 residues. Germline V lookup: CDR1 SGHVS, CDR2 FNYEAQ. The CDR3 reads CASSLGGWNEQFF. The CDR3 region has the DNA TGTGCCAGCAGCTTAGGCGGATGGAATGAGCAGTTCTTC.